The source of this T cell receptor beta chain is a study of OX40 agonist ivuxolimab in advanced cancers. Study-wide context: Clinicians treated patients with ivuxolimab, an agonistic anti-OX40 (CD134) antibody.

Turning to this clone: Its antigen is unknown.

At baseline, cycle 4 day 1, and cycle 7 day 1, blood was sampled. Assay: immunoSEQ multiplex PCR; the TCRdb copy retains only in-frame clones and omits some. The table has about 41,000 clones, roughly 78% seen once. Study-level points and caveats: More expanded clones were seen, on average, in CD8+ T cells than in CD4+. Antigen specificity of clonally expanded peripheral T cells was not established.

J lost 2 bases, V lost 0 bases, and 4 bases had no gene match. Germline lookup yields CDR1 LGHNA and CDR2 YSLEER. The CDR3 is made up of 16 amino acids. The rearrangement uses TRBV4-3 and TRBJ2-1, with 7 bases identical to TRBD2. This TCR was recovered from an adult with an advanced solid tumor such as melanoma, head and neck, liver or kidney cancer. Sequencing was performed on CD4+ or CD8+ T cells sorted from blood, taken in a trial of the OX40 agonist ivuxolimab. Here the CDR3 reads CASSQEGLAAYNEQFF. The CDR3 nucleotides are TGCGCCAGCAGCCAAGAAGGGCTAGCGGCCTACAATGAGCAGTTCTTC.